This entry concerns a single TCR beta chain. The CDR3 runs 14 residues. V dropped 3 bases and J dropped 4 bases, with 10 bases sitting between them. The germline V gene encodes CDR1 LGHNA and CDR2 YSLEER. Primed by a sample-barcoded 5' primer and a J-beta primer mix, a second PCR proceeded for 7 to 11 cycles. TCRdb passed the 5' RACE reads through MiXCR, listing each CDR3 protein once. The sample shows approximately 1,700,000 distinct CDR3 sequences, about two fifths of them seen only once. The source of the sample is a study of blood T cells in healthy people across ages. This clonotype was sampled from a human donor in good health. The source material was blood. The rearrangement uses TRBV4-3 and TRBJ2-1, with no clear D. CDR3 loop: CASSHKREYNEQFF. Written as DNA, the CDR3 is TGCGCCAGCAGCCATAAAAGGGAATACAATGAGCAGTTCTTC.